The 5 T cell receptor beta chains below were found in one sample sequenced in a study of T-cell memory formation after mild COVID-19. TCRdb used MiXCR to reprocess the 5' RACE reads, holding one entry per CDR3 protein. The sample shows just over 50,000 distinct CDR3 sequences, roughly a tenth of them seen only once. The sequenced material came from PBMCs or a T cell subset sorted from them (not recorded which). These receptors were taken from an adult woman who had mild COVID-19 (a few samples of this study predate the infection). Cell type and time point are not known.

This clonotype was seen a few times. The chain recombines TRBV20-1 with TRBJ2-5; TRBD2 matches 13 bases. Trimming took 5 bases from V and 6 from J; bases not matched to a gene: 9. Germline V CDR1 and CDR2: DFQATT, SNEGSKA (reference sequence). The CDR3 runs to 15 residues. The CDR3 bases are TGCAGTGCTCCTCGGACTAGCGGGGGACTCAAGACCCAGTACTTC. Amino acids: CSAPRTSGGLKTQYF.

This clonotype was observed at least ten times. This chain links TRBV20-1 with TRBJ2-1; 7 positions match TRBD1. This CDR3 region has 15 residues. The V gene's germline CDR1 is DFQATT and CDR2 SNEGSKA (reference sequence). V shed 4 bases, J shed 7 bases, and the junction held 13 bases outside the gene matches. CDR3 coding DNA: TGCAGTGCTAAGTTAGACAGGGCTGTTTCGAATGAGCAGTTCTTC. Protein: CSAKLDRAVSNEQFF.

J is TRBJ2-7 and V is TRBV20-1; TRBD1 agrees at 10 bases. Germline-derived CDR1 and CDR2 are DFQATT and SNEGSKA (reference sequence). With V trimmed by 4 bases and J by 1 base, 4 bases remained unmatched. CDR3 size: 14 residues. CDR3 residues: CSAIPGQGSYEQYF. CDR3 nucleotide sequence: TGCAGTGCTATCCCGGGACAGGGGTCCTACGAGCAGTACTTC.

The V gene is TRBV12-3 or TRBV12-4, the J gene TRBJ1-6; D unresolved. The CDR3 length is 15 residues. Trimming removed 6 bases from V and 5 bases from J, with 14 bases in between. The chain's CDR3 is CASRPRWNHNSPLHF. CDR3 DNA: TGTGCCAGCAGACCCAGATGGAACCATAATTCACCCCTCCACTTT.

The V and J genes are TRBV20-1 and TRBJ2-7, with D maybe TRBD2 (5 bases). The CDR3 spans 14 residues. The germline V gene has CDR1 DFQATT and CDR2 SNEGSKA (reference sequence). Trimming left V 4 bases short and J 2 bases short, with 15 bases between. This CDR3 is CSATITGFPYEQYF. CDR3 DNA: TGCAGTGCTACTATCACGGGGTTCCCCTACGAGCAGTACTTC.